This TCR beta chain derives from a study of T-cell memory formation after mild COVID-19. Study background: There were largely donor-specific TCR clusters.

The CDR3 is 15 residues long. Trimming shortened V by 3 bases and J by 7 bases, and 16 bases separated the two germline ends. Germline V gene sequence: CDR1 SEHNR, CDR2 FQNEAQ (reference sequence). This clonotype turned up a few times. TCRdb independently ran MiXCR on the 5' RACE reads; one entry per CDR3 protein. The table includes approximately 300,000 distinct CDR3 sequences, more than 15% detected once. V is TRBV7-9 and J is TRBJ2-1; D is ambiguous. This clonotype was sampled from a man aged 18 to 35 who had mild COVID-19 (a few samples of this study predate the infection). Cell type and time point are not known. Sequenced input: PBMCs or a T cell subset sorted from them (not recorded which). The CDR3 loop reads CASSLGSALGNEQFF. CDR3 nucleotides: TGTGCCAGCAGCTTGGGGTCTGCCCTCGGGAATGAGCAGTTCTTC.